This TCR beta chain was obtained from a study of siplizumab effects on memory and regulatory T cells. Sequencing was performed with immunoSEQ multiplex PCR; in TCRdb, only in-frame clones are kept and a portion is missing. The table includes about 87,000 clones, roughly 90% detected once. The CDR3 contains 16 residues. Germline values: CDR1 MGHRA, CDR2 YSYEKL. V lost 0 bases and J 5 bases, leaving 16 bases between the germline ends. The chain recombines TRBV4-1 with TRBJ2-5, with unresolved D. The sample was Tregs sorted from blood. The TCR sequence derives from a human donor in good health. CDR3 in amino acids: CASSQEASARWETQYF. CDR3 nucleotides: TGCGCCAGCAGCCAAGAGGCCTCCGCGAGATGGGAGACCCAGTACTTC.